This T cell receptor beta chain appears in the sequencing data of a study of T cell responses to AZD1222 COVID-19 vaccine. Notes on the study in general: Reportedly, nearly half of unique spike TCRs recognized epitopes outside B.1.351/B.1.1.7 mutations. An increase in Spike-specific TCR breadth and depth was observed after two AZD1222 doses.

Repertoires were generated with immunoSEQ multiplex PCR, while TCRdb's copy carries only in-frame clones and drops some. The table records fewer than 150,000 clones, around 90% of them present only once. Remarks on this clone: What it binds is unknown.

Germline V gives CDR1 SGHTA, CDR2 FQGNSA. CDR3 length: 17 amino acids. V dropped 1 base and J dropped 7; count of bases not matched to a gene: 11. The rearrangement uses TRBV7-2 and TRBJ2-1, with 9 bases identical to TRBD2. The clonotype comes from an adult who received the AZD1222 COVID-19 vaccine. Sequenced material: peripheral blood, taken 28 days after the second AZD1222 dose. Here the CDR3 reads CASSLVYGGRAINEQFF. CDR3 coding DNA: TGTGCCAGCAGCTTAGTGTATGGCGGGAGGGCCATAAATGAGCAGTTCTTC.